This is a list of T cell receptor beta chains from one sample in a study of OX40 agonist ivuxolimab in advanced cancers. Here immunoSEQ multiplex PCR was the method, and the copy in TCRdb shows in-frame clones only, minus some. Of just under 75,000 clones listed, about 93% are singletons. This specimen consisted of CD4+ or CD8+ T cells sorted from blood, obtained in a trial of the OX40 agonist ivuxolimab. The receptors were gathered from an adult with an advanced solid tumor such as melanoma, head and neck, liver or kidney cancer. Both conserved end residues are trimmed from each CDR3.

>TRBV2|TRBJ2-7
ASSRGAYEQY
>TRBV4-2|TRBJ1-1
ASSVQMNTEAF
>TRBV6-1|.
ATRTSGNEQY
>TRBV5-1|TRBJ2-7
ASSFGGHEQY
>TRBV7-9|TRBJ1-5
ASSLGGGGHQPQH
>TRBV6-5|TRBJ2-7
ASSSAGTGAFEQY
>TRBV6-5|TRBJ2-7
ASSKREMGYYEQY
>TRBV28|TRBJ1-1
ASLKGGWNTEAF
>TRBV2|TRBJ1-2
ASSQESVLPHYGYT
>TRBV4-3|TRBJ2-7
ASSQVLGQVYEQY
>TRBV5-8|TRBJ2-5
ASSPDRGQETQY
>TRBV5-1|TRBJ1-1
ASSLDSRPPTEAF
>TRBV5-8|TRBJ2-5
ASSLNLGETQY
>TRBV5-5|TRBJ1-5
ASSLLSQGQPQH
>TRBV10-1|TRBJ2-7
ASSEGPVGQY
>TRBV6-5|TRBJ1-3
ASSSGDSSGNTIY
>TRBV7-2|TRBJ2-5
ASSLGLALQETQY
>TRBV7-9|TRBJ2-1
ASSDLGSPRNEQF
>TRBV6-5|TRBJ1-2
ASSYGSDYGYT
>TRBV19|TRBJ2-5
ASRNVRERETQY
>TRBV19|TRBJ1-4
ASSIRPGRPNEKLF
>TRBV7-9|TRBJ2-7
ASSPRGEGYEQY
>TRBV2|TRBJ1-2
ASSDLGGTNYGYT
>TRBV2|TRBJ2-3
ASSEDRSKDTQY
>TRBV10-3|TRBJ2-2
AISEFPGSTGELF
>TRBV12-5|TRBJ2-7
ASGFGPQLTSDEQY
>TRBV4-2|TRBJ1-2
ASSQRGVIEDGYT
>TRBV6-5|TRBJ2-7
ASSGTASAEQY
>TRBV5-1|TRBJ2-5
ASSLEGLAGVLGEQY